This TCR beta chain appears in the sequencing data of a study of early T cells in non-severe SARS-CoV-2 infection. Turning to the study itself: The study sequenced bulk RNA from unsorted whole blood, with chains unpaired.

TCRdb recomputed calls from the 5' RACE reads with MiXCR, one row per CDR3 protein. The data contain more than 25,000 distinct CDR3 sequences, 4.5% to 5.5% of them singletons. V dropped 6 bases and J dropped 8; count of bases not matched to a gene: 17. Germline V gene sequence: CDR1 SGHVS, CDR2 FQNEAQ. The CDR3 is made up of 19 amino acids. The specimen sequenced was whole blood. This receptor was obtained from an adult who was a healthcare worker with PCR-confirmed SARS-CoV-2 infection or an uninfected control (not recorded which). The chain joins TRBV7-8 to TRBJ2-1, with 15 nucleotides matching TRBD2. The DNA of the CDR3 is TGTGCCAGCAGTCGACAGGGACTAGCGGGGGGCCCCCAGGGAGATGAGCAGTTCTTC. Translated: CASSRQGLAGGPQGDEQFF.